One and the same sample provided the 16 T cell receptor beta chains below, sequenced in a study of blood T cells in healthy people across ages. Together with a sample-barcoded 5' primer, a J-beta primer mix was included in a second PCR lasting about 6 to 11 cycles. MiXCR, run by TCRdb on the 5' RACE reads, gives a single entry per CDR3 protein. The sample has around 1,100,000 distinct CDR3 sequences; around two fifths are singletons. Sequenced: blood. The receptors derive from a man aged 18 to 29 in good health.

The chain links TRBV11-1 to TRBJ2-1; 10 bases are shared with TRBD1. The germline CDR1 and CDR2 sequences are SGHAT and FQDESV (reference sequence). J gave up 2 bases and V 4 bases, and 5 bases lay outside the gene matches. This CDR3 is built from 16 residues. As DNA, the CDR3 is TGTGCCAGCAGCTCCCGGGACAGGGGCCCCTACAATGAGCAGTTCTTC. Translation: CASSSRDRGPYNEQFF.

The chain uses TRBV4-1 and TRBJ1-2; D perhaps matches TRBD1 (6 bases). Germline assignment: CDR1 MGHRA and CDR2 YSYEKL. The germline V and J ends were trimmed by 0 bases and 0 bases, with 23 bases remaining between them. This CDR3 contains 20 residues. The CDR3 protein is CASSQDNIYRVLLSNYGYTF. The CDR3 DNA reads TGCGCCAGCAGCCAAGATAACATTTACAGGGTTCTACTTTCTAACTATGGCTACACCTTC.

The CDR3 DNA sequence: TGTGCCAGCACCATACTAGCGGGGGACAGAACAGATATGGAGTATTTT. Its protein is CASTILAGDRTDMEYF. This chain uses TRBV12-3 or TRBV12-4 with TRBJ2-3; 11 bases agree with TRBD2. V gave up 7 bases and J gave up 13 bases; unmatched junction bases: 19. The CDR3 has 16 residues.

This clonotype came up a few times. The CDR3 DNA is TGCAGTGCTAGAGATAGCAGAGGGGTAAATCAGCCCCAGCATTTT. Its protein product is CSARDSRGVNQPQHF. J is TRBJ1-5 and V is TRBV20-1; a possible D gene is TRBD1 (5 bases). Looked up from germline, CDR1 is DFQATT and CDR2 is SNEGSKA (reference sequence). V gave up 0 bases and J gave up 4 bases, with 13 bases separating them. CDR3 size: 15 residues.

V is TRBV3-1 and J is TRBJ2-6, with D perhaps TRBD1 (5 bases). Trimming left V 1 base short and J 4 bases short, with 17 bases between. The CDR3 is 18 amino acids. Germline V lookup: CDR1 LGHDT, CDR2 YNNKEL (reference sequence). This chain's CDR3 is CASSQVVSGKPGANVLTF. The CDR3 coding sequence is TGTGCCAGCAGCCAAGTTGTTTCAGGGAAACCGGGGGCCAACGTCCTGACTTTC.

The J gene is TRBJ1-3, the V gene TRBV20-1; 10 bases align to TRBD1. The ends lost 0 bases at V and 2 bases at J; junction bases unmatched: 13. The CDR3 is made up of 19 amino acids. Germline-derived CDR1 and CDR2 are DFQATT and SNEGSKA (reference sequence). CDR3 region: CSARDRRDRGRLAGNTIYF. Here the CDR3 DNA reads TGCAGTGCTAGAGATCGCCGGGACAGGGGAAGGTTGGCTGGAAACACCATATATTTT.

The chain links TRBV9 to TRBJ2-3; D not certain. V lost 0 bases, J lost 4 bases, and 9 bases lay in between. From germline, CDR1 is SGDLS and CDR2 YYNGEE. This CDR3 comprises 14 residues. This CDR3 is CASSVDGVADTQYF. The CDR3, as DNA: TGTGCCAGCAGCGTAGACGGTGTGGCAGATACGCAGTATTTT.

The chain uses TRBV25-1 and TRBJ1-1, with a possible D match to TRBD1 (5 bases). CDR3 length: 17 amino acids. From germline, CDR1 is MGHDK and CDR2 SYGVNS. Trimming took off 1 base at V and 5 bases at J, with 20 bases between the two ends. The CDR3 region has the DNA TGTGCCAGCAGTGAATCCGGCGGGGGTTCGTTCGGGACTGAAGCTTTCTTT. It specifies CASSESGGGSFGTEAFF.

The chain is built from TRBV11-3 and TRBJ1-1; D gene uncertain. V dropped 0 bases and J dropped 6 bases, with 11 bases sitting between them. In germline, CDR1 is SGHNT, CDR2 YENEEA. The CDR3 has 14 amino acids. CDR3 sequence reads: CASSLDPGSPEAFF. The CDR3 nucleotides are TGTGCCAGCAGCTTAGATCCCGGTAGCCCTGAAGCTTTCTTT. Together with reference TRBV11-3 and TRBJ1-1, the CDR3 gives the full variable domain: EAGVVQSPRYKIIEKKQPVAFWCNPISGHNTLYWYLQNLGQGPELLIRYENEEAVDDSQLPKDRFSAERLKGVDSTLKIQPAELGDSAVYLCASSLDPGSPEAFFGQGTRLTVV.

To note about this clonotype: One end of the junction is discordant with germline, which a read error may explain. This chain links TRBV6-1 with TRBJ2-5; 10 bases fit TRBD2. Germline CDR1 MNHNS, CDR2 SASEGT. The CDR3 consists of 16 residues. CDR3 amino acids: CASAPAGLAYQGTQYF. In nucleotides, the CDR3 is TGTGCCAGCGCCCCCGCGGGACTAGCGTACCAAGGGACCCAGTACTTC.

This sequence joins TRBV10-3 and TRBJ1-5, with a possible D match to TRBD1 (6 bases). The CDR3 runs 15 residues. Germline CDR1 ENHRY, CDR2 SYGVKD. Trimming took 4 bases from V and 0 from J, leaving 10 bases between them. In nucleotides, the CDR3 is TGTGCCATCAGTGGGGCAGGGGATAGCAATCAGCCCCAGCATTTT. Encoded protein: CAISGAGDSNQPQHF.

This clonotype has more than one count but fewer than ten. V usage is TRBV5-4 and J usage is TRBJ2-1, with 7 positions matching TRBD2. The V segment lost 2 bases and the J segment 5 bases; nucleotides outside the gene matches: 13. Germline CDR1 and CDR2: SGHNT and YYREEE (reference sequence). The length of the CDR3 is 17 residues. The DNA for the CDR3 is TGTGCCAGCAGCTTTTTTCCCCGGACTAGGACCCACAATGAGCAGTTCTTC. Translation: CASSFFPRTRTHNEQFF.

This sequence joins TRBV7-2 and TRBJ1-4; D gene ambiguous. CDR1 and CDR2 (germline): SGHTA, FQGNSA. The CDR3 length is 14 residues. Trimming took off 6 bases at V and 0 bases at J, with 8 bases between the two ends. CDR3 in DNA: TGTGCCAGCAGACCTCAAGCAACTAATGAAAAACTGTTTTTT. Translating gives CASRPQATNEKLFF.

The CDR3 protein is CASSLSTSYNEQFF. The CDR3 nucleotides are TGCGCCAGCAGCTTAAGTACCTCCTACAATGAGCAGTTCTTC. J is TRBJ2-1 and V is TRBV5-1; D is undetermined. CDR3 length: 14 amino acids. V was shortened by 2 bases and J by 0 bases, with 6 bases between the two germline ends. Germline V gene data show CDR1 as SGHRS and CDR2 as YFSETQ.

This clonotype was counted only a few times. The CDR3 nucleotides read TGTGCTAGTGGTTTGGCCGGGACAGAGCAGTTCTTC. Protein: CASGLAGTEQFF. The genes are TRBV12-5 and TRBJ2-1, with D perhaps TRBD1 (6 bases). V lost 1 base to trimming and J lost 10 bases, with 8 bases between them. The CDR3 sequence is 12 residues long. In germline, CDR1 is LGHNT, CDR2 FRNRAP.

The chain is built from TRBV4-3 and TRBJ1-2, with unresolved D. The CDR3 loop spans 14 amino acids. Germline CDR1 reads LGHNA; CDR2 reads YSLEER. Trimming took off 1 base at V and 2 bases at J, with 8 bases between the two ends. CDR3 protein: CASSQGRVNYGYTF. In DNA, the CDR3 is TGCGCCAGCAGCCAAGGGAGGGTAAACTATGGCTACACCTTC.